A selection of T cell receptor beta chains follows, all from one sample in a study of blood T cell repertoires in COVID-19. TCRdb keeps only in-frame clones here, not all; method: immunoSEQ multiplex PCR. In the table there are 200,000 to 300,000 clones, under 90% of which are singletons. The sequencing input was peripheral blood. All receptors derive from a human donor in a cohort sampled during active COVID-19. Each CDR3 is given without its conserved first and last residue.

V	J	CDR3
TRBV10-1	TRBJ2-3	ASSESAGGPLYRPDTQY
TRBV19	TRBJ1-1	ASSIGQGARGTEAF
TRBV11-2	TRBJ2-7	ASSSGSDASYEQY
TRBV5-5	TRBJ1-6	ASSFDSYYNSPLH
TRBV18	TRBJ1-1	ASSLGTPQGMNTEAF
TRBV3-1/TRBV3-2	TRBJ1-2	ASSQDFRQGYVGYT
TRBV7-8	TRBJ2-7	ASSPDPGGYEQY
TRBV2	TRBJ2-7	ASQRTGTGRDYEQY
TRBV20-1	TRBJ1-2	SASKQGPDGYT
TRBV28	TRBJ1-6	ASSSPRDRSYNSPLH
TRBV2	TRBJ2-5	ASRLFQETQY
TRBV9	TRBJ1-2	ASSVEGRGRLGYT
TRBV18	TRBJ2-7	ASSQPGQSSYEQY
TRBV7-8	TRBJ2-2	ASSFGVTGELF
TRBV2	TRBJ1-2	ASSGTFGYT
TRBV28	TRBJ1-2	ASSVGQGYGYT
TRBV9	TRBJ2-1	ASTSGISYNEQF
TRBV6-5	TRBJ2-3	ASGLRAGSTDTQY
TRBV7-6	TRBJ1-1	ASSSPGTLNTEAF
TRBV5-6	TRBJ2-3	ASSLVASLGTGTQY